This T cell receptor beta chain stems from a study of blood T cell repertoires in COVID-19. TCRdb keeps only in-frame clones here, not all; method: immunoSEQ multiplex PCR. The sample shows around 180,000 clones, approximately 79% of them seen only once. The clonotype comes from a woman of 80 years or more with acute or convalescent COVID-19. The sequencing input was peripheral blood.

CDR3 sequence (DNA): TGTGCCAGCAGCCCCCATGGGGGCGGCGGCACTGAAGCTTTCTTT. Translated, it gives CASSPHGGGGTEAFF. V usage is TRBV9 and J usage is TRBJ1-1; D possibly corresponds to TRBD1 (6 bases). V dropped 4 bases and J dropped 4 bases, with 17 bases sitting between them. CDR3 length: 15 residues. The germline CDR1 and CDR2 sequences are SGDLS and YYNGEE.